The rows below give T cell receptor beta chains drawn from one sample of a study of cytomegalovirus exposure and HLA in healthy donors. Clones were sequenced by immunoSEQ multiplex PCR, and TCRdb holds only the in-frame ones, with some missing. The sample consists of over 150,000 clones, over 70% of them appearing once. What was sequenced was PBMCs. All receptors come from a man aged 25-45 years in good health and CMV-seropositive. Both conserved end residues are part of each CDR3. Not every row has a clone size; where given, it reads once, few, many or a size class.

j_call	clone_size	v_call	cdr3_aa
TRBJ2-7	few	TRBV9	CASSVGTSGKEQYF
TRBJ2-5	.	TRBV13	CASTRVREQYF
TRBJ1-1	once	TRBV5-1	CASSLLGRAREAFF
TRBJ1-1	few	TRBV5-4	CASSQTGTEAFF
TRBJ1-1	.	TRBV7-8	CASSLQRDTEAFF
TRBJ2-6	.	TRBV10-3	CAISAGDSGANVLTF
TRBJ1-1	.	TRBV29-1	CSATQGVAEAFF
TRBJ2-3	.	TRBV18	CASSLGLESTDTQYF
TRBJ2-6	.	TRBV9	CASSVLWGGQGSGANVLTF
TRBJ2-1	.	TRBV28	CASGTVNNEQFF